This is a list of T cell receptor beta chains from one sample in a study of shared clonotypes between healthy human individuals. Profiling relied on immunoSEQ multiplex PCR, and the TCRdb table lists in-frame clones only, not all of them. The profile shows some 2,100,000 clones, about 94% of them singletons. Material: naive CD4+ T cells sorted from blood. All receptors derive from a man younger than 35 in good health. The CDR3 runs from the conserved cysteine through the conserved F or W. A D gene is named only where the DNA matches it firmly. Rows give clone size only sometimes, using once, few, many, or a class for an expanded clone.

TRBV6-5	TRBD2	.	TRBJ2-3	TGTGCCAGCAGTTTAGCGGGAGCCCCAGATACGCAGTATTTT	CASSLAGAPDTQYF
TRBV13	.	.	TRBJ1-1	TGTGCCAGCAGCCCGGACAGACGGAACACTGAAGCTTTCTTT	CASSPDRRNTEAFF
TRBV7-2	.	.	TRBJ1-5	TGTGCCAGCAGCTTAGCGCTCGCGGGTCAGCCCCAGCATTTT	CASSLALAGQPQHF
TRBV11-2	TRBD1	.	TRBJ1-5	TGTGCCAGCAGTTGGGGACAGGGGATCAATCAGCCCCAGCATTTT	CASSWGQGINQPQHF
TRBV6-1	.	.	TRBJ1-5	TGTGCCAGCAGTGAAGGTACCGGCATTCAGCCCCAGCATTTT	CASSEGTGIQPQHF
TRBV6-5	.	.	TRBJ2-7	TGTGCCAGCAGTTACAACGACCAGGGCTCCTACGAGCAGTACTTC	CASSYNDQGSYEQYF
TRBV5-1	TRBD1	.	TRBJ2-7	TGCGCCAGCAGCCCCGGACAGGGAAAACCCTACGAGCAGTACTTC	CASSPGQGKPYEQYF
TRBV25-1	TRBD1	.	TRBJ2-4	TGTGCCAGTTCGACAGGGCAAGTAGCCAAAAACATTCAGTACTTC	CASSTGQVAKNIQYF
TRBV27	TRBD2	.	TRBJ2-6	TGTGCCAGCAGTTGGAGAGCGGGGGCTTCTGGGGCCAACGTCCTGACTTTC	CASSWRAGASGANVLTF
TRBV7-3	.	.	TRBJ1-4	TGTGCCAGCAGCTTAACACAAATTAATGAAAAACTGTTTTTT	CASSLTQINEKLFF
TRBV6-1	.	.	TRBJ1-4	TGTGCCAGCAGTGCAGACAGGTGGGAAAAACTGTTTTTT	CASSADRWEKLFF
TRBV6-1	.	.	TRBJ1-2	TGTGCCAGCAGTGAAGGGTCTCAGGTCGGGTTCTATGGCTACACCTTC	CASSEGSQVGFYGYTF
TRBV5-1	.	.	TRBJ1-6	TGCGCCAGCAGCCTCAGGGACAATTCACCCCTCCACTTT	CASSLRDNSPLHF
TRBV28	.	.	TRBJ1-6	TGTGCCAGCAGTTCCAAAAGACACTTCGGGAATTCACCCCTCCACTTT	CASSSKRHFGNSPLHF
TRBV2	TRBD1	.	TRBJ1-2	TGTGCCAGCAGAAGGACAGGGGGCGCGAACTATGGCTACACCTTC	CASRRTGGANYGYTF
TRBV19	.	.	TRBJ1-4	TGTGCCAGTAGTATTTCGGGGCAGGGTCGCGAAAAACTGTTTTTT	CASSISGQGREKLFF
TRBV15	.	once	TRBJ1-3	TGTGCCACCAGCAGAGACGGGACCCTGGGGTCTGGAAACACCATATATTTT	CATSRDGTLGSGNTIYF
TRBV10-3	.	.	TRBJ1-5	TGTGCCATCAGTGAGTCTGATGGAACTCAGCCCCAGCATTTT	CAISESDGTQPQHF
TRBV6-1	TRBD1	.	TRBJ2-7	TGTGCCAGCAGAATCGACAGGGGCTCCTACGAGCAGTACTTC	CASRIDRGSYEQYF
TRBV5-4	.	.	TRBJ2-7	TGTGCCAGCAGCTCCCCGGGGTCCTACGAGCAGTACTTC	CASSSPGSYEQYF
TRBV5-1	.	.	TRBJ1-2	TGCGCCAGCAGCCCCTCAACTGACTATGGCTACACCTTC	CASSPSTDYGYTF
TRBV2	TRBD1	.	TRBJ1-5	TGTGCCAGCAGCCCCACAGGGGGCGGCAATCAGCCCCAGCATTTT	CASSPTGGGNQPQHF
TRBV5-6	TRBD1	.	TRBJ1-6	TGTGCCAGCAGCTTTTGGGACAGGAGAACATCACCCCTCCACTTT	CASSFWDRRTSPLHF
TRBV6-5	TRBD2	.	TRBJ2-3	TGTGCCAGCAGTTACTCACTAGCGGAGCTTGGGGCGCAGTATTTT	CASSYSLAELGAQYF
TRBV18	.	once	TRBJ1-3	TGTGCCAGCTCACCACCTGGAGGCTCTGGAAACACCATATATTTT	CASSPPGGSGNTIYF
TRBV11-3	TRBD2	.	TRBJ2-3	TGTGCCAGCAGCTTAGAAGCGGGAATGGCAGATACGCAGTATTTT	CASSLEAGMADTQYF
TRBV19	.	.	TRBJ1-2	TGTGCCAGTAGTATATGGGGACGGACTAACTATGGCTACACCTTC	CASSIWGRTNYGYTF
TRBV6-5	.	.	TRBJ1-4	TGTGCCAGCAGTTACGCGCCGGGACCCCTGCAGAAACTGTTTTTT	CASSYAPGPLQKLFF
TRBV2	TRBD2	.	TRBJ2-7	TGTGCCAGCACCCCCGGGACTAGCGGCACCTACGAGCAGTACTTC	CASTPGTSGTYEQYF
TRBV11-3	.	.	TRBJ1-6	TGTGCCATCGTTTACCGGGACTTTCACTTACCACCCCTCCACTTT	CAIVYRDFHLPPLHF
TRBV6-5	TRBD1	.	TRBJ2-7	TGTGCCAGCCGGGACAGTTCCTGGACGGAAGAGCAGTACTTC	CASRDSSWTEEQYF
TRBV7-2	.	.	TRBJ1-6	TGTGCCAGCAGCTTAAGTGTTATAGGAAGCAATTCACCCCTCCACTTT	CASSLSVIGSNSPLHF
TRBV27	.	.	TRBJ1-1	TGTGCCAGCACCCACCGGGGGGTTGACACTGAAGCTTTCTTT	CASTHRGVDTEAFF
TRBV6-1	.	.	TRBJ2-3	TGTGCCAGCAGCTCGAGGGGCACAGATACGCAGTATTTT	CASSSRGTDTQYF
TRBV7-2	TRBD2	once	TRBJ2-7	TGTGCCAGCAGCTCCCAAGGGGCTAGCGGGAGTTCAGGGCAGTACTTC	CASSSQGASGSSGQYF
TRBV5-1	TRBD2	.	TRBJ2-5	TGCGCCAGCAGCTTTTCTAGCGGGAGTTCTGCAGAGACCCAGTACTTC	CASSFSSGSSAETQYF
TRBV6-5	.	.	TRBJ2-7	TGTGCCAGCAGTTACTACGGCCGGAGCTCCTACGAGCAGTACTTC	CASSYYGRSSYEQYF
TRBV30	TRBD1	.	TRBJ1-5	TGTGCCTGGAGGGGGACAGGAAATCAGCCCCAGCATTTT	CAWRGTGNQPQHF
TRBV2	TRBD2	.	TRBJ2-3	TGTGCCTCGCGAACTAGCGGGGTCGCCACGACAGATACGCAGTATTTT	CASRTSGVATTDTQYF
TRBV6-6	.	.	TRBJ1-5	TGTGCCAGCAGTTACTCTTACACAGGGCGACATCAGCCCCAGCATTTT	CASSYSYTGRHQPQHF
TRBV7-6	.	.	TRBJ1-2	TGTGCCAGCAGCCTGGAGGAGTGGGTCGGCTACACCTTC	CASSLEEWVGYTF
TRBV9	TRBD2	.	TRBJ2-1	TGTGCCAGCAGCGTGAGCGGGGGCTCCTACAATGAGCAGTTCTTC	CASSVSGGSYNEQFF
TRBV2	.	.	TRBJ1-2	TGTGCCGGCAGGACACTCCAGTTAGACTATGGCTACACCTTC	CAGRTLQLDYGYTF
TRBV28	.	once	TRBJ1-5	TGTGCCAGCAGTACCAGACGGGATATGATTGAGAGCAATCAGCCCCAGCATTTT	CASSTRRDMIESNQPQHF
TRBV30	TRBD1	.	TRBJ2-7	TGTGCCTGGAGTGTAGGACAGGGACAGACCTACGAGCAGTACTTC	CAWSVGQGQTYEQYF
TRBV5-5	.	.	TRBJ2-7	TGTGCCAGCAGCTTCCTTTTCGGAGAGCAGTACTTC	CASSFLFGEQYF
TRBV6-5	.	.	TRBJ1-2	TGTGCCAGCAGCCGGGACGGAAACTATGGCTACACCTTC	CASSRDGNYGYTF
TRBV5-1	.	.	TRBJ1-4	TGCGCCAGCAGCCCTGGGGAGACTAATGAAAAACTGTTTTTT	CASSPGETNEKLFF
TRBV18	.	.	TRBJ2-3	TGTGCCAGCTCACTTGTGAGAGGCACAGATACGCAGTATTTT	CASSLVRGTDTQYF
TRBV2	.	.	TRBJ1-1	TGTGCCAGCATGGGGGCGCTGAACACTGAAGCTTTCTTT	CASMGALNTEAFF
TRBV25-1	TRBD2	once	TRBJ2-3	TGTGCCAGCAGGCTAGCGGGGACCGCCGGGACTAATACGCAGTATTTT	CASRLAGTAGTNTQYF
TRBV6-6	.	.	TRBJ2-2	TGTGCCAGCAGACAGGGATCCTCCAACACCGGGGAGCTGTTTTTT	CASRQGSSNTGELFF
TRBV5-1	.	.	TRBJ1-5	TGCGCCAGCAGCTTGGGGTCAAGCGATCAGCCCCAGCATTTT	CASSLGSSDQPQHF
TRBV11-3	TRBD1	.	TRBJ1-1	TGTGCCAGCAGCACAGGGGCGAACACTGAAGCTTTCTTT	CASSTGANTEAFF
TRBV6-6	TRBD2	.	TRBJ2-3	TGTGCCAGCAGTTGGACTAGCGGGAGGGCGGCAGATACGCAGTATTTT	CASSWTSGRAADTQYF
TRBV5-1	.	.	TRBJ2-3	TGCGCCAGCAGCATAGGACAGCCCACAGATACGCAGTATTTT	CASSIGQPTDTQYF
TRBV5-1	.	.	TRBJ1-2	TGCGCCAGCAGCTTGTTGGGGGGCTCCTACTATGGCTACACCTTC	CASSLLGGSYYGYTF
TRBV5-4	TRBD1	.	TRBJ2-3	TGTGCCAGCACACGCCCGGGACAGGCCCCAGATACGCAGTATTTT	CASTRPGQAPDTQYF
TRBV10-3	.	.	TRBJ2-6	TGTGCCACCCAGCGGACAGAACACTCTGGGGCCAACGTCCTGACTTTC	CATQRTEHSGANVLTF